These T cell receptor beta chains were read from a single sample in a study of blood T cell repertoires in COVID-19. The data were produced by immunoSEQ multiplex PCR, yet TCRdb's version contains in-frame clones alone and is incomplete. Among 300,000 to 450,000 clones, roughly 90% were seen once, and the ten largest hold about 3%. The sequenced sample was peripheral blood. The receptors were sampled from a woman in her 30s with COVID-19, enrolled during active disease. CDR3s include the opening cysteine and the closing phenylalanine or tryptophan. D genes are given only for firm matches. Where a row states a size, it is once, few, many or the class of an expanded clone; other rows omit it.

j_call: TRBJ2-2
clone_size: .
d_call: TRBD2
v_call: TRBV3-1/TRBV3-2
cdr3_nt: TGTGCCAGCAGGCCCCGACTAGCGGGATTTTACACCGGGGAGCTGTTTTTT
cdr3_aa: CASRPRLAGFYTGELFF

j_call: TRBJ1-2
clone_size: .
d_call: .
v_call: TRBV7-8
cdr3_nt: TGTGCCAGCAGCTTGGGGGGGACGACAATCTATGGCTACACCTTC
cdr3_aa: CASSLGGTTIYGYTF

j_call: TRBJ2-3
clone_size: .
d_call: TRBD2
v_call: TRBV5-8
cdr3_nt: TGTGCCAGCAGCTTAGGGCTAGCGGGTACCACAGATACGCAGTATTTT
cdr3_aa: CASSLGLAGTTDTQYF

j_call: TRBJ2-1
clone_size: .
d_call: TRBD2
v_call: TRBV4-1
cdr3_nt: TGCGCCAGCAGCCAAGTGACTAGCGGGAACAATGAGCAGTTCTTC
cdr3_aa: CASSQVTSGNNEQFF

j_call: TRBJ1-1
clone_size: .
d_call: TRBD1
v_call: TRBV6-5
cdr3_nt: TGTGCCAGCAGGAGGGACAGGGGGTCTGAAGCTTTCTTT
cdr3_aa: CASRRDRGSEAFF

j_call: TRBJ2-2
clone_size: few
d_call: .
v_call: TRBV5-1
cdr3_nt: TGCGCCAGCAGCTTGGTCGGCGGACTGAACACCGGGGAGCTGTTTTTT
cdr3_aa: CASSLVGGLNTGELFF

j_call: TRBJ1-5
clone_size: .
d_call: .
v_call: TRBV6-5
cdr3_nt: TGTGCCAGCAAGGTGCGGAAAAATCAGCCCCAGCATTTT
cdr3_aa: CASKVRKNQPQHF

j_call: TRBJ1-6
clone_size: .
d_call: TRBD1
v_call: TRBV28
cdr3_nt: TGTGCCAGCAGTTTTCCCCCGATGGGGACAGTGATTTCACCCCTCCACTTT
cdr3_aa: CASSFPPMGTVISPLHF

j_call: TRBJ1-5
clone_size: .
d_call: TRBD1
v_call: TRBV27
cdr3_nt: TGTGCCAGCAGTCTAGACAGGGGGCCCAATCAGCCCCAGCATTTT
cdr3_aa: CASSLDRGPNQPQHF

j_call: TRBJ1-2
clone_size: .
d_call: TRBD1
v_call: TRBV5-6
cdr3_nt: TGTGCCAGCAGCTTGGGACAGGGACCTCGAGGCTACACCTTC
cdr3_aa: CASSLGQGPRGYTF

j_call: TRBJ2-1
clone_size: .
d_call: TRBD2
v_call: TRBV12-5
cdr3_nt: TGTGCAAACAGCTGGGAGGGCCACCCCAATGAGCAGTTCTTC
cdr3_aa: CANSWEGHPNEQFF

j_call: TRBJ1-2
clone_size: .
d_call: TRBD1
v_call: TRBV19
cdr3_nt: TGTGCCAGTAGTATTGTTCCAGGGGGCAACGGCTACACCTTC
cdr3_aa: CASSIVPGGNGYTF

j_call: TRBJ2-5
clone_size: .
d_call: TRBD1
v_call: TRBV5-4
cdr3_nt: TGTGCCAGCAGCCGCCGGACAGGGGCGTACCAAGAGACCCAGTACTTC
cdr3_aa: CASSRRTGAYQETQYF

j_call: TRBJ2-3
clone_size: .
d_call: TRBD1
v_call: TRBV28
cdr3_nt: TGTGCCAGCATACAGGGGGTAGACGGCACAGATACGCAGTATTTT
cdr3_aa: CASIQGVDGTDTQYF

j_call: TRBJ1-3
clone_size: .
d_call: TRBD1
v_call: TRBV2
cdr3_nt: TGTGCCAGCAGTGAACAGTCAGGGGGATCGAACACCATATATTTT
cdr3_aa: CASSEQSGGSNTIYF

j_call: TRBJ2-6
clone_size: .
d_call: TRBD1
v_call: TRBV28
cdr3_nt: TGTGCCAGCAGTCAAAACCGGGACAGATACTCTGGGGCCAACGTCCTGACTTTC
cdr3_aa: CASSQNRDRYSGANVLTF

j_call: TRBJ2-2
clone_size: .
d_call: TRBD2
v_call: TRBV11-2
cdr3_nt: TGTGCCAGCAGCTTTCCCGAGCGGGGGGTACCGAACACCGGGGAGCTGTTTTTT
cdr3_aa: CASSFPERGVPNTGELFF

j_call: TRBJ2-2
clone_size: .
d_call: .
v_call: TRBV12-5
cdr3_nt: TGTGCTAGTGGTTTGGCCCCAGTGATGTTTTTT
cdr3_aa: CASGLAPVMFF

j_call: TRBJ1-1
clone_size: once
d_call: .
v_call: TRBV12-3/TRBV12-4
cdr3_nt: TGTGCCAGCAGTCTGCGACAGGACACTGAAGCTTTCTTT
cdr3_aa: CASSLRQDTEAFF

j_call: TRBJ2-7
clone_size: .
d_call: .
v_call: TRBV28
cdr3_nt: TGTGCCAGCAGCCGACGGGTATTCTACGAGCAGTACTTC
cdr3_aa: CASSRRVFYEQYF

j_call: TRBJ1-2
clone_size: .
d_call: .
v_call: TRBV7-7
cdr3_nt: TGTGCTAGCAGCTTAGGGGGGGGGAGCCCGAGATATGGCTACACCTTC
cdr3_aa: CASSLGGGSPRYGYTF

j_call: TRBJ2-1
clone_size: few
d_call: TRBD2
v_call: TRBV7-8
cdr3_nt: TGTGCCAGCAGCACCGGACTAGCGGGACCTTACAATGAGCAGTTCTTC
cdr3_aa: CASSTGLAGPYNEQFF

j_call: TRBJ1-2
clone_size: .
d_call: TRBD1
v_call: TRBV9
cdr3_nt: TGTGCCAGCAGCTTGACAGGGGAGGGTGGCTACACCTTC
cdr3_aa: CASSLTGEGGYTF

j_call: TRBJ1-1
clone_size: .
d_call: TRBD1
v_call: TRBV7-9
cdr3_nt: TGTGCCAGCAGCCCGATTTTCGGACAGGGAAACACTGAAGCTTTCTTT
cdr3_aa: CASSPIFGQGNTEAFF

j_call: TRBJ2-3
clone_size: once
d_call: .
v_call: TRBV19
cdr3_nt: TGTGCCAGTGGGAGTGGCGTAGATACGCAGTATTTT
cdr3_aa: CASGSGVDTQYF

j_call: TRBJ2-7
clone_size: .
d_call: TRBD1
v_call: TRBV28
cdr3_nt: TGTGCCAGCAGTATACTTGCCGGGACAGGGTCAGGGGAGCAGTACTTC
cdr3_aa: CASSILAGTGSGEQYF

j_call: TRBJ1-1
clone_size: .
d_call: .
v_call: TRBV2
cdr3_nt: TGTGCCAGCAGTGTTGCATTAAGAACAGTAGTCATGAACACTGAAGCTTTCTTT
cdr3_aa: CASSVALRTVVMNTEAFF

j_call: TRBJ1-2
clone_size: once
d_call: .
v_call: TRBV27
cdr3_nt: TGTGCCAGCAGTTTCCGAGACAGGCTTGGCTACACCTTC
cdr3_aa: CASSFRDRLGYTF

j_call: TRBJ2-3
clone_size: .
d_call: .
v_call: TRBV9
cdr3_nt: TGTGCCAGCAGCGTGAGAGCTGATACGCAGTATTTT
cdr3_aa: CASSVRADTQYF

j_call: TRBJ2-7
clone_size: .
d_call: TRBD1
v_call: TRBV10-2
cdr3_nt: TGCGCCACCACCGGGACAGACCTATACGAGCAGTACTTC
cdr3_aa: CATTGTDLYEQYF

j_call: TRBJ2-6
clone_size: .
d_call: TRBD2
v_call: TRBV6-6
cdr3_nt: TGTGCCAGCAGCGGACTAGCGGGGGGCCTTCGACGTTGGCCTGGGGCCAACGTCCTGACTTTC
cdr3_aa: CASSGLAGGLRRWPGANVLTF

j_call: TRBJ2-5
clone_size: .
d_call: TRBD2
v_call: TRBV6-5
cdr3_nt: TGTGCCAGCAGGTGGGCGGGAGAAGAGACCCAGTACTTC
cdr3_aa: CASRWAGEETQYF

j_call: TRBJ2-2
clone_size: .
d_call: TRBD2
v_call: TRBV10-3
cdr3_nt: TGTGCCATCAACGGGATTAGCGGGAGGCCCCGGGGCGGGGAGCTGTTTTTT
cdr3_aa: CAINGISGRPRGGELFF

j_call: TRBJ2-1
clone_size: .
d_call: .
v_call: TRBV11-2
cdr3_nt: TGTGCCGGAGGACGGAGCTCCTACAATGAGCAGTTCTTC
cdr3_aa: CAGGRSSYNEQFF

j_call: TRBJ2-7
clone_size: .
d_call: TRBD1
v_call: TRBV10-2
cdr3_nt: TGCGCCAGCAGTGATGGGACAGGCGTCTACGAGCAGTACTTC
cdr3_aa: CASSDGTGVYEQYF

j_call: TRBJ2-3
clone_size: .
d_call: TRBD2
v_call: TRBV7-9
cdr3_nt: TGTGCCAGCAGCTACGCGGGGGGGCACCCAGATACGCAGTATTTT
cdr3_aa: CASSYAGGHPDTQYF

j_call: TRBJ2-5
clone_size: .
d_call: TRBD1
v_call: TRBV5-3
cdr3_nt: TGTGCCAGAAGCCGGGGAGACAGGGGGCAAGAGACCCAGTACTTC
cdr3_aa: CARSRGDRGQETQYF

j_call: TRBJ2-3
clone_size: .
d_call: .
v_call: TRBV7-2
cdr3_nt: TGTGCCAGCAGCTTAGCCAACCGGGACTCAGATACGCAGTATTTT
cdr3_aa: CASSLANRDSDTQYF

j_call: TRBJ2-2
clone_size: .
d_call: .
v_call: TRBV5-1
cdr3_nt: TGCGCCAGCAGCTTGGATGGAGGGTTTTTGGGGGAGCTGTTTTTT
cdr3_aa: CASSLDGGFLGELFF

j_call: TRBJ2-3
clone_size: .
d_call: TRBD2
v_call: TRBV13
cdr3_nt: TGTGCCTGCCTTTCACTAGCGGGAGTCACAGATACGCAGTATTTT
cdr3_aa: CACLSLAGVTDTQYF

j_call: TRBJ1-1
clone_size: .
d_call: .
v_call: TRBV12-5
cdr3_nt: TGTGCTAGTGGTTTGGCCGTGAACACTGAAGCTTTCTTT
cdr3_aa: CASGLAVNTEAFF

j_call: TRBJ2-1
clone_size: .
d_call: .
v_call: TRBV4-1
cdr3_nt: TGCGCCAGCAGCCAAGATCGCGTGTCCGCTGAGCAGTTCTTC
cdr3_aa: CASSQDRVSAEQFF

j_call: TRBJ1-6
clone_size: .
d_call: .
v_call: TRBV4-1
cdr3_nt: TGCGCCAGCAGCCAAGCCCACCGCACAGGGAGGGCATCCTCCTATAATTCACCCCTCCACTTT
cdr3_aa: CASSQAHRTGRASSYNSPLHF

j_call: TRBJ2-1
clone_size: .
d_call: TRBD2
v_call: TRBV10-3
cdr3_nt: TGTGCCTTATCTAGCGGGGGGGACAATGAGCAGTTCTTC
cdr3_aa: CALSSGGDNEQFF

j_call: TRBJ2-1
clone_size: .
d_call: .
v_call: TRBV11-2
cdr3_nt: TGTGCCAGCAATTCGCAGGGACTGTCCTACAATGAGCAGTTCTTC
cdr3_aa: CASNSQGLSYNEQFF